Sequencing of this T cell receptor beta chain was carried out in a study of cytomegalovirus exposure and HLA in healthy donors (dated by TCRdb to 2015 to 2018). At the level of the whole study: According to an earlier analysis of 550 to 700 of the donors, 150 million to 200 million T cells yielded over 100 million unique TCR beta sequences and about 300 Gb of sequence data. A later genetic analysis used genome-wide SNP genotypes for about 65% of the 666 donors, treating that subset as a discovery cohort. All discovery cohort repertoires had been generated on a single sequencing platform. Along with the approximately 620-subject first cohort, a separate validation cohort of over a hundred different subjects was used. The aim of the study was to test whether cataloging public T cell receptors could identify signatures of past pathogen exposure. Typing coverage differed by locus: A, B, C, DRB1 and DQB1 were typed in roughly 620-640 donors, DQA1 in about 560, DPA1 in around 600, and DPB1 in just under 490. In the later analysis, no new phenotypic data were used to find candidate immune exposures; instead, reliance was placed on TCR beta sequences and their occurrence across donors. Alongside the repertoire data, information on donor age, sex, ethnicity and CMV serostatus was compiled. Among 350 to 400 genotyped donors of the cohort, an average of about 240,000 unique TCR beta nucleotide sequences were sequenced per donor, roughly 20% of them non-productive. In a later analysis, previously published TCR beta repertoires from 550 to 700 donors were re-analyzed and high-resolution HLA genotyping was added so that TCR occurrence patterns could be studied. The T cell repertoires of several hundred subjects were profiled by immunosequencing and related to cytomegalovirus serostatus. Roughly 300 gigabases of sequencing data and tens of millions of unique TCR sequences were included in an early release covering several hundred HLA-typed donors. Four to six DR-DQ haplotypes were handled as single units for association and clustering, since linkage in the cohort was strong. The study combined high-throughput TCR immunosequencing, statistical association of individual TCRs with disease status, and machine learning to predict cytomegalovirus infection status. Both class I and class II loci were covered by HLA typing, at four-digit resolution. Of the 300 to 500 genotyped donors, 65% to 90% were placed in the genetic ancestry cluster associated with self-reported Caucasian donors. In an earlier analysis of 500 to 650 of the donors, high-throughput TCR beta sequencing was used to judge whether each TCR beta V gene segment behaved as functional or pseudogenic.

Details on this clone: There is no known antigen for this receptor. Qualities for individual bases were not recorded, and no much larger clone is one base off.

Overall study results and their limits: Because counts were too low, around 17 rarely observed V segments, including chromosome 9 orphons, were left out of the earlier analysis of over 550 of the donors. In the study, 164 TCR beta chains were listed as associated with cytomegalovirus. Across donors, most TCR sequences were observed very rarely, whereas some public TCRs were present in many individuals. The cohort was sequenced for TCR beta chains only, and without alpha or paired-chain data the features that could be detected were limited. The authors suggested that the approach could potentially be extended to other disease states and immunological phenotypes. In a later analysis, HLA-associated TCR beta chains showed more clonal expansion and lower generation probabilities than non-associated chains that were equally common. The classifier was reported to diagnose cytomegalovirus status with high specificity and sensitivity in both the original cohort and the validation cohort. V-gene and J-gene trimming of TCR beta chains was associated with a missense DCLRE1C variant in a later genetic analysis, and the association was replicated in an independent cohort. A later analysis found that TCR association rates varied across HLA loci, with DRB1 alleles showing the most associated TCRs and HLA-C alleles the fewest. In a later genetic analysis, fewer N-insertions in productive TCRs were reported among donors in an Asian-associated ancestry cluster than the approximately 670-donor mean. Sequencing depth was assumed to be roughly uniform across donors in the presence/absence analyses, though that assumption may not hold. HLA typing was unavailable for some donors at each locus, so association tests used only the typed subset. CMV serostatus was the only immune exposure information available for the cohort. Several of the top co-occurrence clusters appeared to be linked to parvovirus B19, influenza, CMV and Epstein-Barr virus, according to a later analysis. Linkage disequilibrium might explain the correlated functional status among segregating V segments, but an unknown experimental factor could not be excluded. A few of the identified cytomegalovirus-associated TCR beta chains were confirmed in vitro to be specific for cytomegalovirus antigens. Broadly in line with IMGT annotations, most TCR beta V segments showed up in productive rearrangements about 90% or about 30% of the time in an earlier analysis of several hundred of the donors. In a later analysis, some 18,000 TCR beta sequences were associated with specific HLA alleles at a false discovery rate of 0.05. When HLA alleles, especially DR and DQ, strongly co-occurred, attributing TCR associations to individual alleles was difficult. A further reported finding was that TCR beta sequences accurately predicted the HLA-A and HLA-B alleles for most subjects in the first cohort. A group of highly shared sequence variants was considered likely to be a technical artifact of the sequencing pipeline. Most CMV-associated TCR beta chains appeared to be HLA-restricted in a later analysis, and the HLA associations seemed to be driven largely by CMV exposure. Some IMGT-functional V segments, including TRBV6-2 and TRBV6-3, could not be told apart with the 87-base-pair reads, so those segments were excluded.

The cohort comprised fewer than 750 healthy bone marrow donors. Cohort members were all nominally healthy when sampled, although unrecorded immune exposures were likely present. The donor tested CMV seronegative and was one of the 352 seronegative cohort members. Every donor gave a peripheral blood sample, and the peripheral blood mononuclear cells from that sample were used for TCR beta sequencing. The Qiagen DNeasy Blood Extraction Kit was used to extract genomic DNA from the blood cell samples. V ends up 7 bases short and J 4 bases short, with an unmatched junction base count of 6. The germline V gene provides CDR1 SGDLS and CDR2 YYNGEE. Measured from the cysteine to the phenylalanine, the CDR3 is 13 residues long. The retained sequence is limited to the CDR3, 39 bases, with the frame set at the first base. Libraries came from the immunoSEQ multiplex PCR assay. The multiplex PCR relied on a mix of 60 forward primers for TCR Vbeta segments and 13 reverse primers for TCR Jbeta segments. The CDR3 region of rearranged TCR beta genes was amplified from genomic DNA by a multiplex PCR assay. On the Illumina HiSeq System, the amplified TCR beta libraries were sequenced as 87-base-pair reads. In the authors' own workflow: Across the 666 repertoires, a later analysis counted some 81 million unique TCR beta chains, 8.5 million to 12 million of which were shared by at least two donors. Raw reads were error-corrected and collapsed into unique sequences by a nearest-neighbor algorithm in which closely related sequences were merged to remove PCR and sequencing errors. Alignment of CDR3 sequences to IMGT reference sequences was used to assign V, D and J gene segments. Each retained sequence needed at least a six-nucleotide match to both a V gene segment and a J gene segment. Rearrangements were classified as productive when the CDR3 lacked stop codons and remained in frame with V and J, and all other rearrangements were classified as non-productive. Following IMGT convention, CDR3 was defined as the stretch from the second conserved V-encoded cysteine to the conserved J-encoded phenylalanine. In an earlier analysis of around 600 of the donors, sequences lacking an unambiguous match to a single V gene segment were excluded. An earlier analysis of approximately 590 of the donors called V segments functional above 56.7% productive rearrangements and segregating when the between-donor standard deviation exceeded 5%. To diagnose cytomegalovirus status from the catalog of TCR beta chain sequences, a statistical classification framework was built. In a later analysis, TCR nucleotide sequences were compared against IMGT/GENE-DB human TR gene sequences so that V and J genes could be assigned. In a later analysis, CDR3 sequences and most-parsimonious VDJ recombination scenarios were assigned using the TCRdist pipeline. In a later analysis, each TCR beta chain was defined by its CDR3 amino acid sequence together with its V-gene family, and reads lacking a unique V-gene family were excluded. To address suspected cross-contamination and a sequencing artifact, a later analysis removed over 500 highly shared, low-generation-probability nucleotide sequences. For each public chain, a later analysis derived a clonal expansion index from normalized ranks of inferred template counts within each repertoire. Generation probabilities in a later analysis came from a VDJ recombination model fitted to out-of-frame rearrangements, and those results were checked against IGoR. In a later analysis, hypergeometric tests were used to score TCR-TCR, TCR-HLA and TCR-CMV co-occurrence, with a repertoire-size bias correction applied to TCR pairs. To estimate false discovery rates, a later analysis permuted the HLA or CMV assignments 20 times. A later analysis grouped co-occurring TCRs with DBSCAN, adding TCRdist sequence similarity when clustering within HLA-allele-positive subsets. Co-occurrence clustering excluded repertoires with fewer than 30,000 or more than 120,000 public chains, plus five with anomalous nucleotide sharing. TCRdb stores this immuneACCESS table with in-frame sequences only. Part of the clones is absent; in the studies checked, under half of the shortfall reflects unresolved V genes, and no reason is known for the rest. V, J and clone size were drawn from that table, and D and trimming were deduced from the DNA. A total of approximately 100,000 clones appear in this sample, 75% of them only once. Less than 11% of the sample lies in the top ten.

Source material: PBMCs. This TCR came from a man aged 50-59 years in good health and CMV-seronegative. In this chain, TRBV9 is recombined with TRBJ2-7, with 9 bases in between that match TRBD2. The CDR3 in this case is CASGGREGYEQYF. In nucleotides, the sequence is TGTGCCAGCGGCGGGAGGGAGGGGTACGAGCAGTACTTC.